Listed below are T cell receptor beta chains from one sample, sequenced in a study of blood T cell repertoires in COVID-19. Method: immunoSEQ multiplex PCR; TCRdb's copy keeps in-frame clones and lacks some. Of tens of thousands of clones in the sample, approximately 90% were seen once. Sample: peripheral blood. Every receptor here comes from a man in his 60s with COVID-19, enrolled during active disease. Each CDR3 is given with its conserved first and last residue. D genes are given only for firm matches. Clone size, where shown, is once, few, many, or a class for clones that have expanded.

TRBD1	.	TRBV5-1	TRBJ1-4	CASSGQGEEKLFF	TGCGCCAGCAGCGGACAGGGGGAAGAAAAACTGTTTTTT
.	.	TRBV28	TRBJ2-7	CASSLLGFQYEQYF	TGTGCCAGCAGTTTATTGGGCTTCCAATACGAGCAGTACTTC
TRBD1	.	TRBV2	TRBJ2-7	CAGQGETLNEQYF	TGTGCCGGACAGGGAGAGACCCTGAACGAGCAGTACTTC
TRBD1	few	TRBV2	TRBJ2-6	CASIPGQGIQNSGANVLTF	TGTGCCAGCATCCCGGGACAGGGGATACAAAATTCTGGGGCCAACGTCCTGACTTTC
.	.	TRBV13	TRBJ1-1	CASSLGDTEAFF	TGTGCCAGCAGCTTGGGAGACACTGAAGCTTTCTTT
.	.	TRBV9	TRBJ2-2	CASSPWTTNTGELFF	TGTGCCAGCAGCCCCTGGACTACGAACACCGGGGAGCTGTTTTTT
.	.	TRBV30	TRBJ1-1	CAWSWAVNTEAFF	TGTGCCTGGAGTTGGGCAGTGAACACTGAAGCTTTCTTT
TRBD2	.	TRBV7-2	TRBJ2-5	CASSLAPGGTQETQYF	TGTGCCAGCAGCTTAGCCCCGGGAGGTACACAAGAGACCCAGTACTTC
.	.	TRBV5-1	TRBJ1-2	CASTPGGGHNYGYTF	TGCGCCAGCACCCCGGGGGGAGGACATAACTATGGCTACACCTTC
.	.	TRBV7-9	TRBJ1-1	CASSQGLRAKGEAFF	TGTGCCAGCAGCCAAGGACTCCGGGCGAAGGGTGAAGCTTTCTTT
TRBD2	.	TRBV5-1	TRBJ2-1	CASSLGASGNEQFF	TGCGCCAGCAGCTTGGGGGCTAGCGGGAATGAGCAGTTCTTC
.	.	TRBV18	TRBJ1-5	CASSPRAGNQPQHF	TGTGCCAGCTCACCCAGGGCGGGCAATCAGCCCCAGCATTTT
TRBD2	.	TRBV7-2	TRBJ2-7	CASSSGLAGYEQYF	TGTGCCAGCAGCTCGGGACTAGCGGGGTACGAGCAGTACTTC
TRBD1	.	TRBV6-5	TRBJ2-5	CASRSQGARQETQYF	TGTGCCAGCAGATCTCAGGGGGCGCGGCAGGAGACCCAGTACTTC
.	.	TRBV7-3	TRBJ2-1	CASSPQGYNEQFF	TGTGCCAGCAGCCCCCAGGGATACAATGAGCAGTTCTTC
.	.	TRBV6-1	TRBJ1-6	CASSKEGAGLVSPLHF	TGTGCCAGCAGTAAAGAAGGGGCGGGGTTGGTCTCACCCCTCCACTTT
TRBD2	.	TRBV3-1/TRBV3-2	TRBJ2-7	CASSPPARSGRVEAYEQYF	TGTGCCAGCAGCCCGCCTGCGCGTAGCGGGAGGGTTGAGGCCTACGAGCAGTACTTC
.	.	TRBV27	TRBJ1-1	CASSSNMGEAFF	TGTGCCAGCAGCAGTAATATGGGCGAAGCTTTCTTT
TRBD1	.	TRBV11-2	TRBJ1-1	CASSFRGENTEAFF	TGTGCCAGCAGCTTCAGGGGGGAGAACACTGAAGCTTTCTTT
TRBD2	medium-sized	TRBV29-1	TRBJ2-7	CSVEELAGSDYEQYF	TGCAGCGTTGAAGAACTAGCGGGATCCGACTACGAGCAGTACTTC
.	.	TRBV20-1	TRBJ2-1	CSASGTNEQFF	TGCAGTGCTAGCGGTACCAATGAGCAGTTCTTC
.	.	TRBV14	TRBJ1-1	CASSPRKGNRATEAFF	TGTGCCAGCAGCCCCCGTAAGGGCAACAGGGCCACTGAAGCTTTCTTT
TRBD2	.	TRBV9	TRBJ2-7	CASSPRAGAGEQYF	TGTGCCAGCAGCCCCCGAGCGGGAGCGGGGGAGCAGTACTTC
TRBD1	.	TRBV10-3	TRBJ2-7	CAISESTGYYEQYF	TGTGCCATCAGTGAGTCGACAGGGTACTACGAGCAGTACTTC
TRBD1	.	TRBV5-4	TRBJ1-4	CASSLSTLDRGGEEKLFF	TGTGCCAGCAGCTTAAGCACCCTGGACAGGGGAGGGGAGGAAAAACTGTTTTTT